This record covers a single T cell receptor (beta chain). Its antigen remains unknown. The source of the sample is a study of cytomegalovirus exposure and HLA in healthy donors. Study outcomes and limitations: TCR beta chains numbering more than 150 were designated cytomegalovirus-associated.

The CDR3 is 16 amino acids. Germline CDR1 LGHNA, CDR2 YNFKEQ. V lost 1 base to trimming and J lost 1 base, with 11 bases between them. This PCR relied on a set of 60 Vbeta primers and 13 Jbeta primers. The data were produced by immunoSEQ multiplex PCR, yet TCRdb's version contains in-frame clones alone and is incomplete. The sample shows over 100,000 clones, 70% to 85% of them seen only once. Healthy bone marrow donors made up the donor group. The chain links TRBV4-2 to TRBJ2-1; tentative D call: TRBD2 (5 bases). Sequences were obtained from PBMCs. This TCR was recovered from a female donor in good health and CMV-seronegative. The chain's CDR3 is CASSQGRSTSYNEQFF. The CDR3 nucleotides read TGTGCCAGCAGCCAAGGGAGGAGTACGTCCTACAATGAGCAGTTCTTC.